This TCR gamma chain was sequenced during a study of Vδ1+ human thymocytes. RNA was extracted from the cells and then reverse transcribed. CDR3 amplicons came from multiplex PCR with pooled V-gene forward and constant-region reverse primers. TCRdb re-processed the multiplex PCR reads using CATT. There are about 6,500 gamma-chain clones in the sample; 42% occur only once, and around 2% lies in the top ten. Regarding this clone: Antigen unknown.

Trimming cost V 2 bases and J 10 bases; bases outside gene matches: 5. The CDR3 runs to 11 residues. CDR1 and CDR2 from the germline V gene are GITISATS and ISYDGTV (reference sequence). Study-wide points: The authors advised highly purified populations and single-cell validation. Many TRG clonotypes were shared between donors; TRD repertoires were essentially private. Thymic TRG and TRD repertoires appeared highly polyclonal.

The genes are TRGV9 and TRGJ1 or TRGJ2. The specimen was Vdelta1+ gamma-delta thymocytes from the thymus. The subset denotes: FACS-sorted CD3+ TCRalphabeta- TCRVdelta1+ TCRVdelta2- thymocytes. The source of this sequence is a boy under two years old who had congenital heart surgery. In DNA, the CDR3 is TGTGCCTTGTGGGAGGCCCAAAAGAAACTCTTT. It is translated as CALWEAQKKLF.